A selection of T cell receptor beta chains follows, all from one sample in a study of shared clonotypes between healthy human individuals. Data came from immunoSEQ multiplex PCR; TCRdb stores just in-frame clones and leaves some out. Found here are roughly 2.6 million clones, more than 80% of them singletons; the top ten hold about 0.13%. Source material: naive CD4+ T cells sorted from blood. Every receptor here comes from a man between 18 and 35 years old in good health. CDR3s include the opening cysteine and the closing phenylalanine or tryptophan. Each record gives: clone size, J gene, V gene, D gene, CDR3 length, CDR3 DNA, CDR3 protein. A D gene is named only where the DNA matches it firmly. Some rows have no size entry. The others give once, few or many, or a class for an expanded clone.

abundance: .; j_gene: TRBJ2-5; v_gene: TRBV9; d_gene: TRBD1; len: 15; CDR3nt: TGTGCCAGCAGCGTAGAGGGACAGGGGACAGAGACCCAGTACTTC; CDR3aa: CASSVEGQGTETQYF
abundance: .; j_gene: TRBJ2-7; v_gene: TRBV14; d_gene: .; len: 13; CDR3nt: TGTGCCAGCAGCCATGGAAAGTCCTACGAGCAGTACTTC; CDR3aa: CASSHGKSYEQYF
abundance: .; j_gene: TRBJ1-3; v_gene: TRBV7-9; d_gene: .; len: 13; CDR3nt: TGTGCCAGCAGCTTAGGGGATGGAAACACCATATATTTT; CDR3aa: CASSLGDGNTIYF
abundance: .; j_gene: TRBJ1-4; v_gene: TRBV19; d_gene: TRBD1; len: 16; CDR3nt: TGTGCCAGCCGGGACAGGGCCTACACAACTAATGAAAAACTGTTTTTT; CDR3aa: CASRDRAYTTNEKLFF
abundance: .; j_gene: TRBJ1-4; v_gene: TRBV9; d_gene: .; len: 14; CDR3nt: TGTGCCAGCAGCCCCGGGACGGATAATGAAAAACTGTTTTTT; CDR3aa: CASSPGTDNEKLFF
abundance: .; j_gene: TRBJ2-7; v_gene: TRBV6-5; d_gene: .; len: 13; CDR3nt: TGTGCCAGCAGTTCCGGGAAGGCGCCCGAGCAGTACTTC; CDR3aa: CASSSGKAPEQYF
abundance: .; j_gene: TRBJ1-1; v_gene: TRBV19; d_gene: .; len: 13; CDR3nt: TGTGCCAGTACCGGGCGGCGGAACACTGAAGCTTTCTTT; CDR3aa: CASTGRRNTEAFF
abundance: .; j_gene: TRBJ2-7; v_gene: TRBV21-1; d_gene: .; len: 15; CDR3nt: TGTGCCAGCAGCAAAGAGGCTAGCGGGAGGTACGAGCAGTACTTC; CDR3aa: CASSKEASGRYEQYF
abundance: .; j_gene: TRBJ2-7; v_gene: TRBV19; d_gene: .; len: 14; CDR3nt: TGTGCCAGTAGTTCCCCCGGACAGACCTACGAGCAGTACTTC; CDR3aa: CASSSPGQTYEQYF
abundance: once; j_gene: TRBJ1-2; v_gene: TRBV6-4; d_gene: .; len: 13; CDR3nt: TGTGCCAGCAGGCCGGGGGCTAACTATGGCTACACCTTC; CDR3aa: CASRPGANYGYTF
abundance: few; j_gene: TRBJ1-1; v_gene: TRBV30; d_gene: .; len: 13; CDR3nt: TGTGCCTGGGGGGGACTGAAGAACACTGAAGCTTTCTTT; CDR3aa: CAWGGLKNTEAFF
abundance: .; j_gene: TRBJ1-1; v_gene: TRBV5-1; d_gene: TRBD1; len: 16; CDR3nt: TGCGCCAGCAGCCCCGGACAGGGGACAAGGAGCACTGAAGCTTTCTTT; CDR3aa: CASSPGQGTRSTEAFF
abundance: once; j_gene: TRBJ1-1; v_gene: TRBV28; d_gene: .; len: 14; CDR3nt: TGTGCCAGCAGTAGGGGCAGGCTGAACACTGAAGCTTTCTTT; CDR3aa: CASSRGRLNTEAFF
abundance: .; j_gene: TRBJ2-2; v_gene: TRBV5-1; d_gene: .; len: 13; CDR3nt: TGCGCCAGCAGCTTCAGCGGCACCGGGGAGCTGTTTTTT; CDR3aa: CASSFSGTGELFF
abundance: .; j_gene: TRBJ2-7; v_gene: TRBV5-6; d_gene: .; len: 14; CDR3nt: TGTGCCAGCAGTTCGACCCTTTCCCACTACGAGCAGTACTTC; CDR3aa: CASSSTLSHYEQYF
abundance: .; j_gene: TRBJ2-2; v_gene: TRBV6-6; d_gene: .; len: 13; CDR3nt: TGTGCCAGCAGTCCCGGGGGCACCGGGGAGCTGTTTTTT; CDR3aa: CASSPGGTGELFF
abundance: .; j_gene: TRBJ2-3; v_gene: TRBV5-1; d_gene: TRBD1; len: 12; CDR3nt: TGCGCCAGCAGCATAGACAGGGGGGAACAGTATTTT; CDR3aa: CASSIDRGEQYF
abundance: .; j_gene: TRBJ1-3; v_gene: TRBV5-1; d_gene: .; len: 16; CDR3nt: TGCGCCAGCAGCTTGGACAGGTCGAGCTCTGGAAACACCATATATTTT; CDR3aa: CASSLDRSSSGNTIYF
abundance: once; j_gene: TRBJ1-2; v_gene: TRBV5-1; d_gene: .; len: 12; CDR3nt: TGCGCCAGCAGCTTGAACAGGGACGGCTACACCTTC; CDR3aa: CASSLNRDGYTF
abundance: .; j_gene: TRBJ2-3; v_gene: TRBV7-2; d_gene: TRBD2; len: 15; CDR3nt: TGTGCCAGCAGACAAACTAGCGTCAAGGCAGATACGCAATATTTT; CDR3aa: CASRQTSVKADTQYF
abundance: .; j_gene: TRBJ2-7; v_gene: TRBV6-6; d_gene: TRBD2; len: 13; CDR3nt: TGTGCCAGCCGGGGGGAATTCTCCTACGAGCAGTACTTC; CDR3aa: CASRGEFSYEQYF
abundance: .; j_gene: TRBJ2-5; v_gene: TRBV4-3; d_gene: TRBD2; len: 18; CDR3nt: TGCGCCAGCAGCCAAGGAAAGATTGGACTAGCGGGACAAGAGACCCAGTACTTC; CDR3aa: CASSQGKIGLAGQETQYF
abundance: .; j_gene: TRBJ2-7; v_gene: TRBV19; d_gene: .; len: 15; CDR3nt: TGTGCCAGTAGTATAGTTTTGGATGGGAGCTACGAGCAGTACTTC; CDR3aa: CASSIVLDGSYEQYF
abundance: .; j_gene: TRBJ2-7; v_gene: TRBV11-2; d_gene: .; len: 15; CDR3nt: TGTGCCAGCAGCTCTATCCGCTACCTTTCCTACGAGCAGTACTTC; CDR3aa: CASSSIRYLSYEQYF
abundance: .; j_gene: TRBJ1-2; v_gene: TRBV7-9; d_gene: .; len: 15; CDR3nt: TGTGCCAGCAGCGCCCCCGGACTAGATTTGGGGGGCTACACCTTC; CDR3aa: CASSAPGLDLGGYTF
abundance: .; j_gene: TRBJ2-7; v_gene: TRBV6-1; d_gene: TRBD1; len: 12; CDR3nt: TGTGCCACCAAGACAGGGGCAGACGAGCAGTACTTC; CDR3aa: CATKTGADEQYF
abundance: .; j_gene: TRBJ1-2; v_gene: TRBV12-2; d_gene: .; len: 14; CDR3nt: TGTGCAAGTCGCTTAAGGCCACGCGGCCATGGCTACACCTTC; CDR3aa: CASRLRPRGHGYTF
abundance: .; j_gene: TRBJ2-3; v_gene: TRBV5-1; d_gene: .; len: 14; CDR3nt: TGCGCCAGCAGCTTGGTTCAGGGCGCAGATACGCAGTATTTT; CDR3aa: CASSLVQGADTQYF
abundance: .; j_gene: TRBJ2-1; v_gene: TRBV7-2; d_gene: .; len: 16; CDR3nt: TGTGCCAGCAGCTTAGTTGTGGTAGGGTCCTACAATGAGCAGTTCTTC; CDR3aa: CASSLVVVGSYNEQFF
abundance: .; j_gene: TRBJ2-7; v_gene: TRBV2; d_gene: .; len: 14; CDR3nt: TGTGCCAGCAGTGAAGCGCTGCGCTTCGGCGAGCAGTACTTC; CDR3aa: CASSEALRFGEQYF
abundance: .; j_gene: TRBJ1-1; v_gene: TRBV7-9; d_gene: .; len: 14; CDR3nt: TGTGCCAGCAGCCTTTGGAGGGGGGGTACTGAAGCTTTCTTT; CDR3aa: CASSLWRGGTEAFF
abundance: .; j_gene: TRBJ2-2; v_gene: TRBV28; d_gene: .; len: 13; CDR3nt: TGTGCCAGCAGTTCGAGGAACACCGGGGAGCTGTTTTTT; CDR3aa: CASSSRNTGELFF
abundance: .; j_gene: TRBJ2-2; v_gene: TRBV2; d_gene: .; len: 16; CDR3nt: TGTGCCAGCAGTCGATCGGGACACTTAACCACCGGGGAGCTGTTTTTT; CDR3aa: CASSRSGHLTTGELFF
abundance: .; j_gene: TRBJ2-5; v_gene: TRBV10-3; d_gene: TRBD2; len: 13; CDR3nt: TGTGCCATCTCGGGGCCCGGGCTAGCGGGCATGTACTTC; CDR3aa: CAISGPGLAGMYF
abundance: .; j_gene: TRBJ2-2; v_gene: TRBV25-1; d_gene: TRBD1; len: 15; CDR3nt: TGTGCCAGCAGTGAACCCGGACGGACAGGCGGGGAGCTGTTTTTT; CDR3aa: CASSEPGRTGGELFF
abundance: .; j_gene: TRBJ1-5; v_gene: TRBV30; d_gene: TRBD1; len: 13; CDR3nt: TGTGCCTGGAGCGGGACAGGGGATCAGCCCCAGCATTTT; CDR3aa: CAWSGTGDQPQHF
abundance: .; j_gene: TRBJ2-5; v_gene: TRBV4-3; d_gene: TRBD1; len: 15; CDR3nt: TGCGCCAGCAGCCGCCGGGACAGGGGTGGAGAGACCCAGTACTTC; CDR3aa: CASSRRDRGGETQYF
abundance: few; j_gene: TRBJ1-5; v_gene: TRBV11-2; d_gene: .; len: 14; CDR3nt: TGTGCCAGCAGCTTAGGTCTCTCCAATCAGCCCCAGCATTTT; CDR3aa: CASSLGLSNQPQHF
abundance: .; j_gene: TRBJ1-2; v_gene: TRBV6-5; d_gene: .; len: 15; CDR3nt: TGTGCCAGCAGTTACTCGACAGCATCTAACTATGGCTACACCTTC; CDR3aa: CASSYSTASNYGYTF
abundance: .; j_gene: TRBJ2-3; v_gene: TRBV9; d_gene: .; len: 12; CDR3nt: TGTGCCAGCAGCGTAGTTTCACATACGCAGTATTTT; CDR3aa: CASSVVSHTQYF
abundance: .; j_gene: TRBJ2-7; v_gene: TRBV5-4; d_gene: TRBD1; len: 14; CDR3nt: TGTGCCAGCAGCGGAGACAGGGGACCCTACGAGCAGTACTTC; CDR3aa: CASSGDRGPYEQYF
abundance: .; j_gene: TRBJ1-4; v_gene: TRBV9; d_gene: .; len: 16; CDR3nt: TGTGCCAGCAGCGTAGGGGGAGGCGGAACTAATGAAAAACTGTTTTTT; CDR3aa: CASSVGGGGTNEKLFF
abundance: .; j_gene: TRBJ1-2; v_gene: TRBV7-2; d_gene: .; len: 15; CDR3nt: TGTGCCAGCAGCAACTCCGGGACACAAAACTATGGCTACACCTTC; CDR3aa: CASSNSGTQNYGYTF
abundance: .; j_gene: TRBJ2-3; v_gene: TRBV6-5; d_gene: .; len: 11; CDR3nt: TGTGCCAGCGGGGGCACAGATACGCAGTATTTT; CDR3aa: CASGGTDTQYF